Each of the 9 T cell receptor beta chains below was sequenced from the same sample in a study of T cells in Graves' hyperthyroidism and ophthalmopathy. Amplification targeted TCR beta CDR3 regions from RNA transcripts. A first-round RT-PCR of the TCR CDR3 used the HTBI primer set. One entry per CDR3 protein, called by TCRdb with MiXCR from the multiplex PCR reads. The sample carries over 700,000 distinct CDR3 sequences, about 19% recorded once. The sequenced sample was blood. The receptors shown here come from a woman in her fifties or sixties with Graves' hyperthyroidism that later progressed to Graves' ophthalmopathy.

This clonotype was recorded at least ten times. This rearrangement joins TRBV5-1 to TRBJ2-1, with 9 bases fitting TRBD2. The ends lost 4 bases at V and 7 bases at J; junction bases unmatched: 9. CDR3 length equals 15 residues. Germline V lookup: CDR1 SGHRS, CDR2 YFSETQ. CDR3 in DNA: TGCGCCAGCAGCCTTAGCGGGGGAGTAATGAATGAGCAGTTCTTC. Translation: CASSLSGGVMNEQFF.

The V and J genes are TRBV6-2 or TRBV6-3 and TRBJ1-1; D unclear. CDR3 size: 12 residues. Deletions cut 7 bases from V and 1 base from J, with 7 bases between. CDR1 and CDR2 (germline): MNHEY, SVGEGT. The CDR3 coding sequence is TGTGCCAGCAATCCGGCGAACACTGAAGCTTTCTTT. This codes for CASNPANTEAFF.

In this sample, this clonotype turned up many times. The V gene is TRBV6-1, the J gene TRBJ2-1, with D tentatively TRBD2 (6 bases). Germline CDR1 and CDR2: MNHNS and SASEGT. The CDR3 totals 14 residues. V was cut by 0 bases and J by 4 bases, with 7 bases left in between. DNA for the CDR3: TGTGCCAGCAGTGAAGCGGGGGGTTACAATGAGCAGTTCTTC. Protein sequence: CASSEAGGYNEQFF.

Comments on this clonotype: A much larger clone is a single base away; this may be a read error. The chain carries TRBV5-1 and TRBJ2-1; no reliable D call. The CDR3 sequence is 12 residues long. Germline CDR1 SGHRS, CDR2 YFSETQ. CDR3 bases: TGCGCCAGCAGGTCGAACTACAGTGAGCAGTTCTTC. The encoded protein is CASRSNYSEQFF.

This clonotype was recorded only once. This rearrangement joins TRBV6-5 to TRBJ2-1; D possibly uses TRBD1 or TRBD2 (5 bases each). V was clipped by 7 bases and J by 5 bases, with 15 bases between them. CDR1 and CDR2 from the germline V gene are MNHEY and SVGAGI. The CDR3 is 14 amino acids. The CDR3 loop reads CASTRLGAHNEQFF. In DNA form, the CDR3 reads TGTGCCAGCACCCGCCTCGGGGCACACAATGAGCAGTTCTTC.

In this sample, this clonotype turned up many times. The gene calls are TRBV6-1 and TRBJ2-5, with D tentatively TRBD1 (7 bases). V dropped 6 bases and J dropped 1 base, with 12 bases sitting between them. CDR1 is MNHNS and CDR2 is SASEGT in the germline V gene. The CDR3 totals 14 residues. The CDR3 nucleotides read TGTGCCAGCAGCAGGGGGGTGTTCCAAGAGACCCAGTACTTC. Translating gives CASSRGVFQETQYF.

In the case of this clonotype: Relative to the germline gene, one junction end is altered; a read error may explain this. The chain recombines TRBV5-1 with TRBJ2-7, with a possible D match to TRBD1 (5 bases). Germline V CDR1 and CDR2: SGHRS, YFSETQ. There are 15 residues in the CDR3. As DNA, the CDR3 is TGCGTCAGCACCCAAGATAGGGGAAACCCCTACGAGCAGTACTTC. This codes for CVSTQDRGNPYEQYF.

This clonotype was seen only a few times. The junction differs from germline at one of its ends, possibly a read error. This chain uses TRBV11-2 with TRBJ2-7; D uncertain. Germline V CDR1 and CDR2: SGHAT, FQNNGV. CDR3 length: 15 residues. Here the CDR3 reads CASSRPAGITYGQYF. The CDR3 DNA follows: TGTGCCAGCAGCCGCCCGGCCGGAATTACCTACGGGCAGTACTTC.

This clonotype was recorded many times. CDR3 region: CASSFVYRGYGELFF. The CDR3 nucleotides are TGTGCCAGCAGTTTCGTCTATAGGGGGTACGGGGAGCTGTTTTTT. This chain uses TRBV6-1 with TRBJ2-2, with D possibly being TRBD1 (6 bases). Trimming removed 5 bases at V and 7 bases at J, with 17 bases between. There are 15 residues in the CDR3. Germline-derived CDR1 and CDR2 are MNHNS and SASEGT.